This T cell receptor beta chain comes out of a study of shared clonotypes between healthy human individuals. All donors were Caucasian adults living in Nashville, Tennessee. This clone was seen just once. The antigen is undetermined. Study results and limitations: The four-donor shared clonotypes exceeded non-shared clonotypes in generation probability, with non-shared ones scoring lower. Shared clonotypes: about 5.3% naive CD4, around 3.5% naive CD8, less than 2.5% memory CD4, 0.35% to 0.5% memory CD8.

At the deep level, the assay was run. Assay: immunoSEQ multiplex PCR; the TCRdb copy retains only in-frame clones and omits some. The sample contains roughly 2.6 million clones, around nine tenths of which appear only once. This sequence originates from a man between 18 and 35 years old in good health. Sample: naive CD4+ T cells sorted from blood. Sample subset: CD45RA+ positively selected.

CDR3 sequence reads: CASSPTGGATEAFF. The CDR3 coding sequence is TGTGCCAGCAGTCCCACAGGGGGGGCCACTGAAGCTTTCTTT. The V gene is TRBV28, the J gene TRBJ1-1; TRBD1 matches at 8 bases. J was trimmed by 4 bases and V by 5 bases; bases with no gene match: 6. Germline lookup yields CDR1 MDHEN and CDR2 SYDVKM. The CDR3 spans 14 residues.